A selection of T cell receptor beta chains follows, all from one sample in a study of T cells after yellow fever vaccination. One entry per CDR3 protein, called by TCRdb with MiXCR from the 5' RACE reads. The sample lists hundreds of thousands of distinct CDR3 sequences, approximately 13% occurring once. Sequencing was performed on CD4+ T cells sorted from PBMCs, taken 15 days after the yellow fever booster vaccination. These receptors all come from a man younger than 35 who received the YFV17D yellow fever vaccine. Both conserved end residues are part of each CDR3. Fields, in order: V gene, J gene, clone size, D gene, CDR3 DNA, CDR3 protein. The D gene is left open where the match is weak. Some rows mark clone size as missing; the rest say once, few, many or name a class of expanded clone.

TRBV20-1	TRBJ2-2	few	NA	TGCAGTGCTAGAGATCCCAGCTCGGCCGGGGAGCTGTTTTTT	CSARDPSSAGELFF
TRBV15	TRBJ2-1	NA	TRBD2	TGTGCCACCAGCAGAGACCGGGGGGGGGAGCAGTTCTTC	CATSRDRGGEQFF
TRBV10-2	TRBJ1-2	NA	NA	TGCGCCAGCAGTTCCCCCAACAGGGTTGGTGGCTACACCTTC	CASSSPNRVGGYTF
TRBV7-9	TRBJ2-7	NA	NA	TGTGCCAGCAGCTTGAGCCGCAGGGTCTACGAGCAGTACTTC	CASSLSRRVYEQYF
TRBV11-2	TRBJ2-3	NA	TRBD2	TGTGCCAGCAGCTTAGGCCCGACTAGCGGGGGTTCGCAGTATTTT	CASSLGPTSGGSQYF
TRBV27	TRBJ2-1	NA	TRBD2	TGTGCCAGCAGTTTACGGCGGGGGGCAGGCAATGAGCAGTTCTTC	CASSLRRGAGNEQFF
TRBV5-1	TRBJ2-1	few	NA	TGCGCCAGCAGCTTTGGCCTAGTCAATGAGCAGTTCTTC	CASSFGLVNEQFF
TRBV19	TRBJ2-5	few	NA	TGTGCCAGTAGTCGGGGGCCGGGGTTCCAAGAGACCCAGTACTTC	CASSRGPGFQETQYF
TRBV7-3	TRBJ2-3	many	TRBD2	TGTGCCAGCAGCCCTCGGGGGGGGGCTGGAGGAGATACGCAGTATTTT	CASSPRGGAGGDTQYF
TRBV7-2	TRBJ2-3	few	NA	TGTGCCAGCAGGTATCAGGGCACAGATACGCAGTATTTT	CASRYQGTDTQYF
TRBV7-2	TRBJ2-5	few	NA	TGTGCCAGCAGCTTCTTTGAGGCACCGGAGACCCAGTACTTC	CASSFFEAPETQYF
TRBV6-2/TRBV6-3	TRBJ1-1	few	TRBD1	TGTGCCAGCAGACAACGCCGGGACAGGGTTAGGTACGCTGAAGCTTTCTTT	CASRQRRDRVRYAEAFF
TRBV5-4	TRBJ2-3	NA	TRBD2	TGTGCCAGCAGCCCATCTAGCGGGGTCGGAGATACGCAGTATTTT	CASSPSSGVGDTQYF
TRBV9	TRBJ1-5	NA	TRBD1	TGTGCCAGCAGCGAGGGACAGGGGGCGAATCAGCCCCAGCATTTT	CASSEGQGANQPQHF
TRBV5-1	TRBJ2-1	few	TRBD1	TGCGCCAGCAGCCCAGGACAGGGGGCTGCTTACAATGAGCAGTTCTTC	CASSPGQGAAYNEQFF
TRBV6-6	TRBJ2-1	few	NA	TGTGCCAGCAGTTATCGGGTCACAACGGGTAACTATGAGCAGTTCTTC	CASSYRVTTGNYEQFF
TRBV2	TRBJ1-5	few	NA	TGTGCCAGCAGTGGGGGCAGGTCCTCTTCTAGCAATCAGCCCCAGCATTTT	CASSGGRSSSSNQPQHF
TRBV5-5	TRBJ2-5	many	TRBD1	TGTGCCAGCAGCTTGGTGGGACAGGGACACGAGACCCAGTACTTC	CASSLVGQGHETQYF
TRBV28	TRBJ1-5	few	NA	TGTGCCAGCAGTAACGACAGCGGAGAGGATCAGCCCCAGCATTTT	CASSNDSGEDQPQHF
TRBV5-1	TRBJ2-5	few	TRBD2	TGCGCCAGCAGCCCCGGACTAGCGGGGGGGCGGGGGTACCAAGAGACCCAGTACTTC	CASSPGLAGGRGYQETQYF
TRBV12-3/TRBV12-4	TRBJ1-5	many	NA	TGTGCCAGCAGTCCCAGCCAGGAAAGGCCCCAGCATTTT	CASSPSQERPQHF
TRBV30	TRBJ1-5	NA	TRBD1	TGTGCCTGGAGCGCGACAGGGGTGTTTAATCAGCCCCAGCATTTT	CAWSATGVFNQPQHF
TRBV5-1	TRBJ1-1	many	NA	TGCGCCAGCAGCGAAACTCGAGGGAGGACTGAAGCTTTCTTT	CASSETRGRTEAFF
TRBV20-1	TRBJ1-5	NA	TRBD1	TGCAGTGCTGCCGCAGGGGGCGGTCAGCCCCAGCATTTT	CSAAAGGGQPQHF
TRBV12-3/TRBV12-4	TRBJ1-2	few	TRBD1	TGTGCCAGCACCCCGACAGGGAGCTATGGCTACACCTTC	CASTPTGSYGYTF
TRBV2	TRBJ2-5	few	NA	TGTGCCACGGCCGGGGAAGAGACCCAGTACTTC	CATAGEETQYF
TRBV7-2	TRBJ2-5	NA	NA	TGTGCCAGCAGCTTAGGAGGTCGGTACCAAGAGACCCAGTACTTC	CASSLGGRYQETQYF
TRBV5-1	TRBJ1-2	many	NA	TGCGCCAGCAGCTTGGAAGTCCAGACGTATGGCTACACCTTC	CASSLEVQTYGYTF
TRBV9	TRBJ2-5	few	NA	TGTGCCAGCAGCGGGGGTATAAGCGGGACCCAGTACTTC	CASSGGISGTQYF
TRBV7-8	TRBJ2-1	few	TRBD2	TGTGCCAGCAGTTTACTCCAGCGGGGGACCTACAATGAGCAGTTCTTC	CASSLLQRGTYNEQFF
TRBV12-3/TRBV12-4	TRBJ2-2	few	NA	TGTGCCAGCAGCAAGAGGGGTGCGAACACCGGGGAGCTGTTTTTT	CASSKRGANTGELFF
TRBV4-1	TRBJ2-3	NA	NA	TGCGCCAGCAGCCAAGGTGGGGTGGATACGCAGTATTTT	CASSQGGVDTQYF
TRBV20-1	TRBJ2-1	NA	TRBD2	TGCAGTGCCGGTTCCGGACTAGCGGGGGGGCCCAATGAGCAGTTCTTC	CSAGSGLAGGPNEQFF
TRBV12-3/TRBV12-4	TRBJ2-1	NA	NA	TGTGCCAGCAGCGGGGTGAGCTCCTACAATGAGCAGTTCTTC	CASSGVSSYNEQFF
TRBV3-1	TRBJ1-4	NA	NA	TGTGCCAGCAGACCTACTGACAGAGTCGAAAAACTGTTTTTT	CASRPTDRVEKLFF
TRBV5-5	TRBJ2-1	few	NA	TGTGCCAGCAGTCCCCGGGCGTACAATGAGCAGTTCTTC	CASSPRAYNEQFF
TRBV25-1	TRBJ1-2	NA	TRBD1	TGTGCCAGCAGCCCGACAGGGCTTAACTATGGCTACACCTTC	CASSPTGLNYGYTF
TRBV4-3	TRBJ2-3	few	NA	TGCGCCAGCAGCCGCCGACTCGTCGGAGGAGATACGCAGTATTTT	CASSRRLVGGDTQYF
TRBV4-2	TRBJ1-6	NA	NA	TGTGCCAGCAGCCAAGATACCAGGGTCGTTTCACCCCTCCACTTT	CASSQDTRVVSPLHF
TRBV29-1	TRBJ2-7	many	TRBD1	TGCAGCTTCTACGGGCAGGGGGCCTACGAGCAGTACTTC	CSFYGQGAYEQYF
TRBV28	TRBJ2-1	NA	NA	TGTGCCAGCAGTTTATGGGCTCTCCAGTTCTTC	CASSLWALQFF
TRBV7-2	TRBJ1-1	NA	NA	TGTGCCAGCAGCATGGCCGGGGACCAAGGGAGGGCTTTCTTT	CASSMAGDQGRAFF
TRBV7-2	TRBJ2-2	NA	NA	TGTGCCAGCAGCTCAGGGGTTTCGAGCCAGCGGCCCGGGGAGCTGTTTTTT	CASSSGVSSQRPGELFF
TRBV9	TRBJ1-2	NA	NA	TGTGCCAGCAGCGCAGCAGCTAACTATGGCTACACCTTC	CASSAAANYGYTF
TRBV24-1	TRBJ2-3	few	NA	TGTGCCACCGCAGACCGAGATACGCAGTATTTT	CATADRDTQYF
TRBV11-2	TRBJ2-1	NA	TRBD2	TGTGCCAGCACCCCGGGAGGGGGGGGAGCCAATGAGCAGTTCTTC	CASTPGGGGANEQFF
TRBV30	TRBJ1-3	NA	NA	TGTGCCTGGAGGGACGGATGGAGCTCTGGAAACACCATATATTTT	CAWRDGWSSGNTIYF
TRBV25-1	TRBJ2-7	few	TRBD1	TGTGCCAGCAGTGAAGGGGGACAGGGCTACGAGCAGTACTTC	CASSEGGQGYEQYF
TRBV12-3/TRBV12-4	TRBJ2-1	NA	NA	TGTGCCAGCAGAGCCCCGGGCGCCTCGAGCTCCTACAATGAGCAGTTCTTC	CASRAPGASSSYNEQFF
TRBV29-1	TRBJ2-1	many	NA	TGCAGCTCTGGAGGAGGGGGCAGGGGAGGCAATGAGCAGTTCTTC	CSSGGGGRGGNEQFF